This T cell receptor (beta chain) originates from a study of early T cells in non-severe SARS-CoV-2 infection. The CDR3 extends over 14 amino acids. Germline V gene data show CDR1 as MDHEN and CDR2 as SYDVKM. V shed 6 bases and J shed 6 bases, with 17 bases lying between them. This clonotype was seen more than once but under ten times. Unique molecular identifier tags were affixed to discrete cDNA molecules. From the 5' RACE reads, TCRdb called clonotypes with MiXCR, one entry per CDR3 protein. The sample holds some 66,000 distinct CDR3 sequences, 9.1% seen once. The chain uses TRBV28 and TRBJ1-2; tentatively, D is TRBD1 (5 bases). The receptor's source is an adult who was a healthcare worker with PCR-confirmed SARS-CoV-2 infection or an uninfected control (not recorded which). The specimen was whole blood. CDR3 protein: CASSSSGRGHGYTF. The CDR3 DNA is TGTGCCAGCAGCTCCTCGGGAAGGGGACATGGCTACACCTTC.